The source of this T cell receptor beta chain is a study of neurological immune-mediated disorders. The length of the CDR3 is 15 residues. The germline gives CDR1 SGHDT, CDR2 YYEEEE. The V gene lost 2 bases and the J gene lost 4 bases, with 16 bases spanning the gap. Regarding this clonotype: A much more abundant neighbour one base away suggests this may be a read error. The final CDR3 position lacks the conserved phenylalanine or tryptophan, pointing to a likely read error.

The cDNA was generated through 5'RACE incorporating 10-nucleotide random UMIs. TCRdb reprocessed the 5' RACE reads via MiXCR and lists one record per CDR3 protein. The sample holds under 100,000 distinct CDR3 sequences, about 13% seen once. Time point noted: longitudinal time-point 2. PBMCs numbering 2 million and stored at -80 C yielded the unsorted libraries. The source of this sequence is a female donor with HTLV-1-associated myelopathy (HAM/TSP). The rearrangement links TRBV5-6 to TRBJ2-7; D gene uncertain. The material sequenced was PBMCs. The CDR3 is CASSFGVDLPYEQYL. In nucleotides, the CDR3 is TGTGCCAGCAGCTTTGGGGTGGATCTACCATACGAGCAGTACTTA.